These T cell receptor beta chains were read from a single sample in a study of tumor-infiltrating lymphocytes in primary liver carcinoma. Each CDR3 protein gets one entry after TCRdb re-called the multiplex PCR reads with MiXCR. The repertoire holds 75,000 to 80,000 distinct CDR3 sequences, with roughly 72% as singletons. The sample consisted of tumor-adjacent normal liver tissue. All receptors come from a man aged 40-55 years with primary liver carcinoma and hepatitis B virus infection. CDR3s include the opening cysteine and the closing phenylalanine or tryptophan.

v_call cdr3_aa
TRBV6-2/TRBV6-3 CASKSPGPTKNIQYF
TRBV4-2 CASNRAASGVSYEQYF
TRBV28 CASSFLAGYTDTQYF
TRBV11-1 CASVEPYNEQFF
TRBV6-6 CASSFGHEIGTTIYF
TRBV6-1 CASNDPGTVGGYTF
TRBV29-1 CSVTPGRILGGQLF
TRBV7-8 CDSSPLGGSAVSYNEQFF
TRBV4-3 CASSQEGLAGARSYKEQFF
TRBV5-4 CASSLVVWEGQGGELFF
TRBV4-2 CASSLTTSGRACSETQYF
TRBV11-2 CASSPSWEVIGELFF
TRBV6-1 CASGENRRYGQYF
TRBV11-2 CAGSFRDSTDTQHF
TRBV12-3/TRBV12-4 CASSFRTVNEQFF
TRBV12-3/TRBV12-4 CASSGDTEQFF
TRBV25-1 CASSEGTDTGELFF
TRBV6-5 CACKGGASGDTYEQYF
TRBV6-2/TRBV6-3 CASSSHRGGQPKHF
TRBV5-6 CASSSRDRIVNYGYTF
TRBV9 CASSVGGGKYEQYF
TRBV29-1 CGVEIQLETQYF
TRBV19 CASSIGSGGGYNEQFF
TRBV4-1 CASSREPGVSVLTF
TRBV5-1 CASSLAEGSEQFF
TRBV11-2 CATSYTRGSSPSYTF
TRBV11-2 CASSLTGTSRDNEQIF
TRBV6-1 CDNQGYPKETQYF
TRBV11-3 CASSLGSMNEQFF
TRBV30 CPWSRGSGRPYNEQFF
TRBV29-1 CSGRQGGNEHLF
TRBV6-2/TRBV6-3 CVSKTGGVYNEQFF
TRBV9 CASSAVLTDNEQFF
TRBV11-2 CASSSEFNGVGKTQYF
TRBV6-6 CDSTHDTYRPDYGNSF
TRBV28 CASSEIKGPDNEQFF
TRBV6-5 CASRRTVRNSPLHF
TRBV7-9 CASSLDDGGDTDMQYF
TRBV6-5 CASSSRHGQLYNEQFF
TRBV6-6 CASSYSGMNSPLHF
TRBV14 CASSHGIAGANVLTF
TRBV5-1 CASSSGQYDYTF
TRBV12-3/TRBV12-4 CASSFAGRAEAFF
TRBV11-2 CASSPDIAPANEKLFF
TRBV6-1 CASSERGHEDERYF
TRBV6-1 CASSESHDNCGYAF
TRBV7-9 CVSSLRDRDVDEQLF
TRBV6-2/TRBV6-3 CASSYSPRVDYGYTF
TRBV10-3 CAITGTEGGNTGELFF
TRBV5-4 CVSNQNERTDF